Following are 27 T cell receptor beta chains from one sample sequenced in a study of blood T cell repertoires in COVID-19. The repertoire was sequenced with immunoSEQ multiplex PCR; TCRdb's copy has only in-frame clones and lacks some. The sample contains 65,000 to 90,000 clones, roughly 87% of which appear only once. The sequenced sample consisted of peripheral blood. These receptors were collected from a woman aged 50 to 60 with active or convalescent COVID-19.

This clone came up once. The chain uses TRBV6-2 or TRBV6-3 and TRBJ2-7; perhaps TRBD2 as D (5 bases). Germline-derived CDR1 and CDR2 are MNHEY and SVGEGT. CDR3 length: 15 amino acids. Trimming took off 5 bases at V and 0 bases at J, with 14 bases between the two ends. This CDR3 reads CASSATRVGSYEQYF. CDR3 coding DNA: TGTGCCAGCAGTGCTACGAGGGTAGGCTCCTACGAGCAGTACTTC.

The chain combines TRBV3-1 (or the pseudogene TRBV3-2) with TRBJ2-1; D perhaps matches TRBD2 (7 bases). Trimming cost V 1 base and J 9 bases, with 16 bases left between them. The CDR3 totals 15 residues. Germline CDR1 and CDR2: LGHDT and YNNKEL (reference sequence). CDR3 in amino acids: CASSQAGGPEVEQFF. The CDR3 region has the DNA TGTGCCAGCAGCCAAGCCGGGGGGCCGGAAGTTGAGCAGTTCTTC.

The chain uses TRBV19 and TRBJ1-2, with D possibly being TRBD1 (5 bases). Trimming shortened V by 5 bases and J by 0 bases, and 19 bases separated the two germline ends. In germline, CDR1 is LNHDA, CDR2 SQIVND (reference sequence). The CDR3 is 17 residues long. The CDR3 coding sequence is TGTGCCAGTAGTCCCAGGGTAGGGGCGCAAGCTAACTATGGCTACACCTTC. Translated, it gives CASSPRVGAQANYGYTF.

The rearrangement joins TRBV6-5 to TRBJ2-3; 9 bases align to TRBD1. V dropped 2 bases and J dropped 4; count of bases not matched to a gene: 1. Germline V gene sequence: CDR1 MNHEY, CDR2 SVGAGI. This CDR3 is 14 amino acids long. The CDR3 is CASSYRQGADTQYF. In DNA, the CDR3 is TGTGCCAGCAGTTACAGACAGGGGGCAGATACGCAGTATTTT.

The chain is built from TRBV12-3 or TRBV12-4 and TRBJ2-5; perhaps TRBD1 as D (6 bases). This CDR3 is 12 amino acids long. The V gene lost 6 bases and the J gene lost 5 bases, with 10 bases spanning the gap. The CDR3 sequence: CASRGHWETQYF. CDR3 DNA sequence: TGTGCCAGCAGGGGACATTGGGAGACCCAGTACTTC.

The genes are TRBV2 and TRBJ2-7, with a tentative D call TRBD2 (5 bases). Trimming shortened V by 4 bases and J by 5 bases, and 12 bases separated the two germline ends. CDR1 and CDR2 (germline): SNHLY, FYNNEI. The CDR3 covers 13 residues. For the CDR3, the DNA is TGTGCCAGCAGTGGAGGGCTCAATAACGAGCAGTACTTC. Its protein product is CASSGGLNNEQYF.

This chain joins TRBV6-5 and TRBJ2-7; tentative D call: TRBD1 (6 bases). CDR3 size: 14 residues. Trimming took off 6 bases at V and 3 bases at J, with 15 bases between the two ends. Germline assignment: CDR1 MNHEY and CDR2 SVGAGI. CDR3 bases: TGTGCCAGCAGGATAAATCAGGGGAACTACGAGCAGTACTTC. Amino acids: CASRINQGNYEQYF.

J is TRBJ1-1 and V is TRBV13, with a tentative D call TRBD1 (5 bases). Trimming cost V 3 bases and J 8 bases, with 7 bases left between them. The CDR3 has 11 amino acids. Germline V gives CDR1 PRHDT, CDR2 FYEKMQ (reference sequence). The CDR3 loop is CASSLGGEAFF. The CDR3 bases are TGTGCCAGCAGCTTGGGGGGAGAAGCTTTCTTT.

The chain recombines TRBV5-1 with TRBJ1-1, with D perhaps TRBD1 (6 bases). CDR1 is SGHRS and CDR2 is YFSETQ in the germline V gene. V lost 4 bases to trimming and J lost 0 bases, with 10 bases between them. The CDR3 extends over 14 amino acids. CDR3 in DNA: TGCGCCAGCAGCCAGGACAGCTTGAACACTGAAGCTTTCTTT. Its protein is CASSQDSLNTEAFF.

A note on this clone: The sample carries other DNA sequences with the same CDR3. J is TRBJ2-5 and V is TRBV7-2; 7 positions agree with TRBD1. Trimming removed 5 bases from V and 1 base from J; junction bases left unmatched: 1. CDR3 length equals 13 residues. CDR1 is SGHTA, CDR2 FQGNSA, per germline. The CDR3 bases are TGTGCCAGCAGCCGGGACAGCCAAGAGACCCAGTACTTC. The encoded protein is CASSRDSQETQYF.

V gene TRBV27 combines with J gene TRBJ1-2; TRBD1 matches 9 bases. The germline V gene has CDR1 MNHEY and CDR2 SMNVEV (reference sequence). The V and J ends lost 2 bases and 4 bases, in that order; junction bases with no gene match: 5. This CDR3 contains 15 residues. CDR3 region: CASSLQTGGIYGYTF. The DNA for the CDR3 is TGTGCCAGCAGTTTACAAACAGGGGGCATCTATGGCTACACCTTC.

This clone was seen only a few times. This chain joins TRBV7-9 and TRBJ1-1; 8 nucleotides match TRBD1. After removal of 5 bases from V and 5 bases from J, the junction contained 7 bases not matched to a gene. The germline CDR1 and CDR2 sequences are SEHNR and FQNEAQ (reference sequence). The CDR3 runs to 14 residues. CDR3 in DNA: TGTGCCAGCAGCGCGGGACAGGTCGGGACTGAAGCTTTCTTT. Translating it yields CASSAGQVGTEAFF.

This clone was found a few times. This chain joins TRBV19 and TRBJ1-3; D ambiguous. The CDR3 has 14 amino acids. Germline-derived CDR1 and CDR2 are LNHDA and SQIVND (reference sequence). Trimming pared 7 bases from V and 0 bases from J, leaving 10 bases between. The CDR3 DNA is TGTGCCAGTACGGAGTCCAACTCTGGAAACACCATATATTTT. Its protein is CASTESNSGNTIYF. The full variable domain, in which reference TRBV19 and TRBJ1-3 provide the parts outside the CDR3, is DGGITQSPKYLFRKEGQNVTLSCEQNLNHDAMYWYRQDPGQGLRLIYYSQIVNDFQKGDIAEGYSVSREKKESFPLTVTSAQKNPTAFYLCASTESNSGNTIYFGEGSWLTVV.

The chain is built from TRBV30 and TRBJ1-2, with a tentative D call TRBD1 (6 bases). Germline CDR1 and CDR2: GTSNPN and SVGIG (reference sequence). The V end was cut by 2 bases, the J end by 5 bases, with 12 bases between. CDR3 length: 13 residues. CDR3 sequence (DNA): TGTGCCTGGAGTCTGGGGGCAGGGTATGGCTACACCTTC. Residues: CAWSLGAGYGYTF.

The chain links TRBV4-3 to TRBJ1-5; TRBD1 is a possible D gene (5 bases). Per the germline V gene, CDR1 is LGHNA and CDR2 is YSLEER. The CDR3 covers 14 residues. The ends were cut back, 0 bases at V and 5 bases at J, with 8 bases in the middle. CDR3 in DNA: TGCGCCAGCAGCCAAGATCGGGGGTATCAGCCCCAGCATTTT. Protein sequence: CASSQDRGYQPQHF.

This chain links TRBV7-9 with TRBJ2-7; D might be TRBD2 (5 bases). Germline CDR1 SEHNR, CDR2 FQNEAQ (reference sequence). The CDR3 has 17 residues. V shed 4 bases and J shed 3 bases, with 22 bases lying between them. CDR3: CASSSPGLEAPYYEQYF. CDR3 DNA sequence: TGTGCCAGCAGCTCTCCCGGATTGGAGGCCCCATACTACGAGCAGTACTTC.

This clone was recorded only once. The J gene is TRBJ2-7, the V gene TRBV9, with D perhaps matching TRBD2 (5 bases). V lost 4 bases to trimming and J lost 0 bases, with 14 bases between them. The CDR3 extends over 15 amino acids. The germline CDR1 and CDR2 sequences are SGDLS and YYNGEE. CDR3 sequence (DNA): TGTGCCAGCAGCAGTTCGGGGTCGAGCTCCTACGAGCAGTACTTC. Residues: CASSSSGSSSYEQYF.

This chain connects TRBV11-2 to TRBJ2-1; 7 bases map to TRBD2. This CDR3 is built from 13 residues. The germline gives CDR1 SGHAT, CDR2 FQNNGV. Trimming removed 5 bases from V and 7 bases from J; junction bases left unmatched: 5. The CDR3 spells CASSIKAGNEQFF. The DNA for the CDR3 is TGTGCCAGCAGCATAAAAGCGGGGAATGAGCAGTTCTTC.

J is TRBJ2-7 and V is TRBV12-3 or TRBV12-4; weak D call: TRBD1 (5 bases). The length of the CDR3 is 13 residues. Trimming stripped 3 bases from V and 3 bases from J, with 9 bases between. The chain's CDR3 is CASSLRQNYEQYF. In nucleotides, the CDR3 is TGTGCCAGCAGTTTGAGACAGAACTACGAGCAGTACTTC.

The chain carries TRBV3-1 (or the pseudogene TRBV3-2) and TRBJ2-3; unclear D gene. This CDR3 has 11 residues. The V gene lost 2 bases and the J gene lost 7 bases, with 4 bases spanning the gap. Germline CDR1 reads LGHDT; CDR2 reads YNNKEL (reference sequence). The CDR3 coding sequence is TGTGCCAGCAGCCAATCTAATACGCAGTATTTT. Protein: CASSQSNTQYF.

The chain recombines TRBV29-1 with TRBJ1-2; 7 bases are shared with TRBD1. V gave up 7 bases and J gave up 3 bases; unmatched junction bases: 5. Germline assignment: CDR1 SQVTM and CDR2 ANQGSEA. This CDR3 has 12 amino acids. CDR3 amino acids: CSAVDRDYGYTF. The CDR3 DNA is TGCAGCGCTGTAGACAGGGACTATGGCTACACCTTC.

With regard to this clone: This sample includes further DNA sequences coding for the same CDR3. The V and J genes are TRBV5-1 and TRBJ1-3, with D possibly being TRBD1 (6 bases). The CDR3 is 14 amino acids. Between the trimmed V and J ends, which lost 4 bases and 0 bases, there was a span of 8 bases. Germline loops: CDR1 SGHRS, CDR2 YFSETQ. The CDR3 loop is CASSPRGSGNTIYF. DNA of the CDR3: TGCGCCAGCAGCCCCAGGGGCTCTGGAAACACCATATATTTT. The whole variable domain, remainder taken from reference TRBV5-1 and TRBJ1-3, is KAGVTQTPRYLIKTRGQQVTLSCSPISGHRSVSWYQQTPGQGLQFLFEYFSETQRNKGNFPGRFSGRQFSNSRSEMNVSTLELGDSALYLCASSPRGSGNTIYFGEGSWLTVV.

The chain has TRBV5-1 and TRBJ2-3; 8 bases line up with TRBD1. V shed 7 bases, J shed 0 bases, and the junction held 7 bases outside the gene matches. There are 15 residues in the CDR3. Germline V CDR1 and CDR2: SGHRS, YFSETQ. CDR3 sequence: CASGKTGASTDTQYF. The CDR3 nucleotides read TGCGCCAGCGGCAAGACAGGGGCTAGCACAGATACGCAGTATTTT. Filled out from reference TRBV5-1 and TRBJ2-3, the complete variable domain reads KAGVTQTPRYLIKTRGQQVTLSCSPISGHRSVSWYQQTPGQGLQFLFEYFSETQRNKGNFPGRFSGRQFSNSRSEMNVSTLELGDSALYLCASGKTGASTDTQYFGPGTRLTVL.

The V gene is TRBV5-4, the J gene TRBJ1-1; D gene ambiguous. CDR1 and CDR2 from the germline V gene are SGHNT and YYREEE (reference sequence). Trimming took 4 bases from V and 6 from J, leaving 13 bases between them. The CDR3 runs to 13 residues. The CDR3 protein is CASSEEITPEAFF. CDR3 in DNA: TGTGCCAGCAGCGAGGAGATTACCCCTGAAGCTTTCTTT. The full variable domain, rest sourced from reference TRBV5-4 and TRBJ1-1, is ETGVTQSPTHLIKTRGQQVTLRCSSQSGHNTVSWYQQALGQGPQFIFQYYREEENGRGNFPPRFSGLQFPNYSSELNVNALELDDSALYLCASSEEITPEAFFGQGTRLTVV.

The chain couples TRBV2 to TRBJ1-1, with a possible D match to TRBD1 (5 bases). The CDR3 is 15 amino acids. Germline loops: CDR1 SNHLY, CDR2 FYNNEI. Trimming removed 4 bases from V and 4 bases from J, with 16 bases in between. CDR3 protein: CASSGRGGVGTEAFF. CDR3 DNA: TGTGCCAGCAGTGGGCGGGGAGGGGTTGGCACTGAAGCTTTCTTT.

V is TRBV6-5 and J is TRBJ1-1, with 9 bases fitting TRBD1. Per the germline V gene, CDR1 is MNHEY and CDR2 is SVGAGI. Trimming cost V 2 bases and J 5 bases; bases outside gene matches: 3. This CDR3 spans 14 amino acids. The CDR3 nucleotides are TGTGCCAGCAGTTACCAGACAGGGGGGACTGAAGCTTTCTTT. Its translation is CASSYQTGGTEAFF.

The chain is built from TRBV21-1 and TRBJ2-7; the table's D call TRBD2 went unverified against the DNA. TRBV21-1 is listed as a pseudogene. CDR3 length: 16 amino acids. CDR3 nucleotides: TGTGCCAGCGAGATACTAGCGGGACGGTTAGCCTACGAGCAGTACTTC. This translates into CASEILAGRLAYEQYF.